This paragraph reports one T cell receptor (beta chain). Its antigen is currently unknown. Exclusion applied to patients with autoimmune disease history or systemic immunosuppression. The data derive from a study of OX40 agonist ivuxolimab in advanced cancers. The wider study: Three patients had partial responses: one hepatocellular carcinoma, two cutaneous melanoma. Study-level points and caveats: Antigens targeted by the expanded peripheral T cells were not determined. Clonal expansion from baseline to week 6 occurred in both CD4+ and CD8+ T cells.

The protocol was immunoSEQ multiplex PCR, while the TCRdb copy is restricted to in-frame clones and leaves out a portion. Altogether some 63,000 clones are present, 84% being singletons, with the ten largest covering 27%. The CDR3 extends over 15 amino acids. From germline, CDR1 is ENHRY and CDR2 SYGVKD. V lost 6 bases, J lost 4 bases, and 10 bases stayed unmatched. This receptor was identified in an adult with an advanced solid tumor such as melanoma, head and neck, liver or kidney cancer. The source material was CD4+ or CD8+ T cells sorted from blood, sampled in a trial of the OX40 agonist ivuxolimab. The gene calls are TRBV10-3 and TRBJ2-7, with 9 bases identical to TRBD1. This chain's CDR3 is CAISYLDRGHYEQYF. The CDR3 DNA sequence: TGTGCCATCAGCTACTTGGACAGGGGACATTACGAGCAGTACTTC.